Described below is a single TCR beta chain sequence and its context. Its antigen specificity is not known. Per-base quality was not reported, and no clone a single base away is much larger than it. Counted from cysteine to phenylalanine, this CDR3 has 14 amino acids. The sequence is cut down to CDR3 DNA, 42 bases in frame from base 1. Unmatched junction bases come to 8, with V trimmed by 6 bases and J by 4 bases. Hyperthyroidism was defined as stable when no progression to ophthalmopathy occurred within 18 months of follow-up. Hyperthyroidism patients were newly diagnosed, with disease duration under 2 months, and aged 18 to 65 years. Patients with other autoimmune diseases, uncontrolled infections, pregnancy or lactation were excluded from the study. Diagnosis was based on clinical symptoms, serum thyroxine, TRAb, thyroid ultrasound and orbital computed tomography. Using Ficoll-Paque density gradient centrifugation, PBMCs were isolated from about 10 ml of fresh peripheral blood. Total RNA was extracted with Trizol reagent and quality-checked on an Agilent 2100 Bioanalyzer.

This sample is part of a study of Graves' ophthalmopathy and Graves' hyperthyroidism (dated by TCRdb to the late 2010s). In the study overall: Peripheral blood was collected before any treatment was given, at the time of initial diagnosis. To tell Graves' ophthalmopathy apart from Graves' hyperthyroidism, and to predict which patients would progress to ophthalmopathy, the study relied on TCR beta repertoire signatures. In total, over 130 blood samples were TCR-sequenced: 40 to 45 ophthalmopathy, 80 or so hyperthyroidism and around 17 hyperthyroidism-to-ophthalmopathy patients. To explore V-J signatures distinguishing ophthalmopathy from hyperthyroidism, a discovery set of about 99 patients (about 44 ophthalmopathy, 57 stable hyperthyroidism) was enrolled. An independent validation cohort was composed of approximately 19 hyperthyroidism patients and around 15 patients who later progressed from hyperthyroidism to ophthalmopathy. In five to seven hyperthyroidism patients, T-cell repertoires of thyroid tissue and blood were compared. Following sampling, methimazole starting at 30 mg daily was administered to hyperthyroidism patients, and high-dose intravenous methylprednisolone was administered to ophthalmopathy patients. The 95 to 100 discovery patients were divided at random into training and test sets in a 7:3 ratio.

TCR beta CDR3 regions were amplified from RNA transcripts for repertoire sequencing. The first round was an RT-PCR using HTBI primers with the Qiagen OneStep RT-PCR kit, and this first round was followed by a second-round multiplex PCR, then size selection and purification. Sequencing of the libraries was carried out on an Illumina HiSeq2000 in paired-end mode with 100 bp reads. Processing in the source paper ran as follows. SOAPnuke was used for read processing, and reads with adapters, uncalled bases, a mean Phred below 15, or no exact constant-primer or identifier match were discarded. COPE v1.2.5 was used to merge the high-quality paired reads. Unique nucleotide sequences were defined as clonotypes and aligned to IMGT TRB V, D and J references using MiTCR v1.1. The analysis was limited to V-J combinations with a frequency above 0.0001, which together covered 98% to 99.2% of repertoires. A TCR clonal expansion and chaos score per V-J combination was defined as the ratio of F50 clonal expansion to chaos observed in the TCRdist matrix. Welch's t-statistics and random forest were used to reduce the features to 10 to 15 V-J combinations, which were then used as input to a naive Bayes classifier. The similarity between thyroid and blood repertoires was quantified using the Morisita-Horn index. The public reads were reanalyzed by TCRdb: fastp trimming at Q25, MiXCR alignment, in-frame beta chains only. Rows are unified per CDR3 protein, each entry keeping the most common DNA and genes. These V and J calls originate from TCRdb's pipeline instead of the authors' own analysis. A total of hundreds of thousands of distinct CDR3 sequences appear in this sample, roughly 20% of them only once. Together, the top ten hold more than 5.5% of the sample.

Points the paper makes about the study in general: No statistical method was used to predetermine the sample size, and group allocation was not hidden from the investigators. In validation, the model predicted ophthalmopathy progression with about 71% sensitivity and 72.22% specificity; about a dozen predicted patients were CT-confirmed with GO in a median of approximately 6.5 months. Among expanded thyroid clonotypes with frequency above 0.001, most also showed up in blood, which suggests that blood repertoires may reflect the thyroid immune response. Ophthalmopathy was separated from stable hyperthyroidism by the 13-signature model with roughly 87% sensitivity and approximately 84% specificity in cross-validation and with 80%/75% in the test set.

This chain is built from TRBV12-3 or TRBV12-4 and TRBJ1-1, with 7 junctional bases fitting TRBD1. This receptor was obtained from a woman aged 18-29 years with stable Graves' hyperthyroidism. Some clones in this sample may be carry-over from other donors' samples. Donor details come from another sample of the same person, matched by shared clones. What was sequenced was peripheral blood. The sequenced DNA is TGTGCCAGCAGACGCACAGGGGTGAGCACTGAAGCTTTCTTT. It translates as CASRRTGVSTEAFF.